The entry below gives a single T cell receptor (beta chain) sequence along with its context. The germline gives CDR1 LNHDA, CDR2 SQIVND (reference sequence). This CDR3 comprises 15 residues. V was clipped by 4 bases and J by 0 bases, with 13 bases between them. This sample stems from a study of technical replicates of blood from several donors. The assay was immunoSEQ multiplex PCR, and TCRdb's table has in-frame clones only and misses some. The sample records over 90,000 clones, about 95% being singletons. V and J are TRBV19 and TRBJ2-7, with D maybe TRBD2 (6 bases). This sequence originates from a human donor in good health. Sequenced sample: T cells isolated from PBMCs. CDR3: CASSRGTASSYEQYF. CDR3 nucleotides: TGTGCCAGTAGTAGAGGGACTGCGAGCTCCTACGAGCAGTACTTC.